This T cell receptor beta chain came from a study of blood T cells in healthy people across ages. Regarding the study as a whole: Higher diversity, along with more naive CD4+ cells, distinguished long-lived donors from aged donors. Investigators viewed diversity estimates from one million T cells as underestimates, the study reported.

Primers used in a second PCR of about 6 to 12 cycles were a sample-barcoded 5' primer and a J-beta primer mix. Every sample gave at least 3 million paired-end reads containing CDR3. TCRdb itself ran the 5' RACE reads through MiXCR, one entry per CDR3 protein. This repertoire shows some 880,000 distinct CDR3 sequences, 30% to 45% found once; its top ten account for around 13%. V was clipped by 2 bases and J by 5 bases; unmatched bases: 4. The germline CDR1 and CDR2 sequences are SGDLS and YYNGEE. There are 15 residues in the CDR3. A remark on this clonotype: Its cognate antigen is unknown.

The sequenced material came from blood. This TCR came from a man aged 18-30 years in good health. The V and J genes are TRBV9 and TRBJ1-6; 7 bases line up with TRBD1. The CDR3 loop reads CASSVDRGHNSPLHF. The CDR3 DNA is TGTGCCAGCAGCGTTGATAGGGGGCATAATTCACCCCTCCACTTT.